This T cell receptor (beta chain) stems from a study of a mutant IDH1 vaccine in newly diagnosed glioma. Study-wide context: Patients had eight vaccinations, in weeks 1, 3, 5, 7, 11, 15, 19 and 23. Once 4-6 weeks had passed after radiotherapy alone, vaccination started, or it started with temozolomide cycles. Patients arrived already treated with radiotherapy, temozolomide, or both, most having had both.

Documented time point: week 23, last vaccination. Every vaccine dose comprised 300 ug of mutant IDH1 20-mer peptide plus topical imiquimod. From germline, CDR1 is MNHNS and CDR2 SASEGT. The ends were cut back, 2 bases at V and 5 bases at J, with 12 bases in the middle. This CDR3 has 14 residues. Data came from immunoSEQ multiplex PCR; TCRdb stores just in-frame clones and leaves some out. The table records some 80,000 clones, around 85% of them present only once. With respect to this clone: Its target is unknown.

The receptor was isolated from a woman between 50 and 59 years old with glioma. The source material was PBMCs, sampled from a glioma patient whose treatment included an IDH1 peptide vaccine. This chain uses TRBV6-1 with TRBJ2-5; D may be TRBD1 or TRBD2 (6 bases each). CDR3 residues: CASSENQGRETQYF. The DNA for the CDR3 is TGTGCCAGCAGTGAAAACCAGGGGAGGGAGACCCAGTACTTC.